The sample holds many counts of the clone carrying this T cell receptor beta chain. TCRdb passed the 5' RACE reads through MiXCR, listing each CDR3 protein once. The repertoire has some 85,000 distinct CDR3 sequences, 4% to 5.5% of them found once; the top ten carry about 7.5%. These data are taken from a study of T cells of healthy individuals. The CDR3 has 13 amino acids. With 3 bases removed from V and 5 bases from J, the gap between germline ends came to 11 bases. The genes are TRBV12-3 or TRBV12-4 and TRBJ2-7, with D uncertain. The receptor was isolated from a female donor in good health. The chain's CDR3 is CASSFLSSDEQYF. CDR3 coding DNA: TGTGCCAGCAGTTTTCTGTCAAGTGACGAGCAGTACTTC.